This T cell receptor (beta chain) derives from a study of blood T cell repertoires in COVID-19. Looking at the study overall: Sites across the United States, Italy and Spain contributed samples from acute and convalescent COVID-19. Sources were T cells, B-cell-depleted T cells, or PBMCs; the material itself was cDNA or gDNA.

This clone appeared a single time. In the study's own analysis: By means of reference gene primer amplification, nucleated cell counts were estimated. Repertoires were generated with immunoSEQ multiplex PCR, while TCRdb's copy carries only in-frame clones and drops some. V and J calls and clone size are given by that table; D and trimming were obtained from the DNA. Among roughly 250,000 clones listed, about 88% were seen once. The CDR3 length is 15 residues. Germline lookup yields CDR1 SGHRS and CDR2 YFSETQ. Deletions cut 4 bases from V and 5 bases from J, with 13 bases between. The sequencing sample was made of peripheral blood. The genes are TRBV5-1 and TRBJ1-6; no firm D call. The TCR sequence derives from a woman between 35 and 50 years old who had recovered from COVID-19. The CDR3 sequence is CASSPSGYDNSPLHF. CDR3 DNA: TGCGCCAGCAGCCCATCGGGGTACGATAATTCACCCCTCCACTTT.